This T cell receptor beta chain stems from a study of shared clonotypes between healthy human individuals (dated by TCRdb to 2020 to 2021). With regard to the full study: The cohort included a few men and two women between 18 and 49 years of age. Per donor, leukapheresis produced somewhere between about 0.9 and 10 billion PBMCs. Different laboratories and diverse techniques were used to prepare libraries and sequence TCR repertoires, to increase sequencing depth and limit assay-specific biases. Blood TCR repertoires of roughly 5 healthy adults were deeply sequenced to estimate repertoire size and the extent of clonotype sharing between individuals. For each donor, three plates each were used for CD4 naive and CD4 memory, two plates were used for CD8 naive, and one plate was used for CD8 memory. General conclusions and limits of the study: Rarefaction of sorted-subset datasets indicated incomplete sequencing despite the large sequencing depth. Naive subsets generally had larger estimated clonotype richness than memory subsets did. Sampling was restricted to blood, and TCR repertoires in tissues likely differ from the TCR repertoires found in blood. Clonotypes shared by all four sorted-subset donors showed higher generation probabilities than non-shared clonotypes. Across four donors, roughly 5.1% of naive CD4, approximately 3.6% of naive CD8, 2% to 2.5% of memory CD4, and 0.3% to 0.45% of memory CD8 clonotypes were shared. Because the study included a small number of donors, the genetic and exposure-history diversity represented was limited. Pairwise subsampling indicated that sequencing depth was expected to affect the degree of clonotype sharing among donors.

Using the deep immunoSEQ assay, TCR CDR3 regions were amplified from genomic DNA by multiplex PCR. Genomic DNA extracted from each cell subset was distributed evenly over all wells of several immunoSEQ 96-well plates, and each plate served as one replicate. For sorted subsets, each replicate PCR was loaded with approximately 190 ng genomic DNA, equivalent to 30,000 to 35,000 T cell genomes. Purified libraries were measured with a Qubit 3.0 fluorometer, size-checked on a Bioanalyzer 2100, and measured again with the KAPA Library Quantification kit. Every immunoSEQ 96-well plate was sequenced on a separate single-read 150-cycle Illumina NextSeq 550 flow cell. The original pipeline was this. Because the immunoSEQ output included only junctional sequences and no quality scores, the filtering could not be the same as the filtering used for full-length reads. Sequences were annotated with PyIR, a Python wrapper for IgBLAST v1.9, and V/J genes and CDR3 were assigned using IMGT germline references. Reads with weak V/J assignments (E-value above 1e-6), missing CDR3, stop codons, out-of-frame junctions, or ambiguous translated residues were removed. V3J clonotypes were defined as sequences sharing the same inferred V gene, J gene, and CDR3 amino acid sequence. Percentage overlap between repertoires was calculated by dividing the number of shared unique clonotypes by the size of the smaller repertoire. Richness of each repertoire was evaluated using RTK rarefaction, the Chao1 estimator, and Recon v2.1 estimates of unobserved clonotypes. For all TCRbeta clonotypes obtained by the gDNA method from a few donors, generation probabilities were computed with OLGA. TCRdb re-hosts the immuneACCESS table, in-frame sequences only. Its copies lack some clones; in the studies checked, an unresolved V gene accounts for under half of them, and the cause for the rest is not known. V and J calls and clone size come straight from that table; D and trimming were deduced from the DNA. The sample includes over a million clones, with 75% to 80% observed a single time. The ten largest clones add up to roughly 0.65% of the sample.

Looking up the germline V gene yields CDR1 MDHEN and CDR2 SYDVKM. The germline V and J ends show losses of 5 bases and 6 bases respectively, and no gene match explains 3 bases of the junction. The CDR3, cysteine through phenylalanine, is 13 amino acids long. Of the read, only the CDR3 DNA is kept; its 39 bases are in frame from base 1. In regard to this clone: Its antigen is still unknown. No much larger clonotype is one base removed from it; base qualities were not supplied.

The donors were healthy, HIV-negative adults with no recently reported acute infections or vaccinations. Every donor was a Caucasian adult living in Nashville, Tennessee, USA. CD4+ T cells were enriched by magnetic negative selection, after which naive cells were positively selected on CD45RA and the negative fraction was taken as the memory subset. Blood was obtained by leukapheresis, after which PBMCs were separated by Ficoll-Histopaque density gradient centrifugation and cryopreserved in liquid nitrogen vapor phase. Analytical flow cytometry was used to check the purity and quantity of each magnetically sorted T cell population. Each sorted fraction had its genomic DNA isolated and then quantified by UV absorbance on a Nanodrop 2000c.

Sequenced input: memory CD4+ T cells from PBMCs. Taken with the paper, the label for cell subset or site translates to: CD45RA-negative fraction. The chain uses TRBV28 and TRBJ2-2, and TRBD1 aligns with 7 junction nucleotides. This clonotype was obtained from a man younger than 30 in good health. Some clones in this sample may be carry-over from other donors' samples. This receptor carries the CDR3 CASSLQGAGELFF. The DNA sequence is TGTGCCAGCAGTCTTCAGGGGGCCGGGGAGCTGTTTTTT.